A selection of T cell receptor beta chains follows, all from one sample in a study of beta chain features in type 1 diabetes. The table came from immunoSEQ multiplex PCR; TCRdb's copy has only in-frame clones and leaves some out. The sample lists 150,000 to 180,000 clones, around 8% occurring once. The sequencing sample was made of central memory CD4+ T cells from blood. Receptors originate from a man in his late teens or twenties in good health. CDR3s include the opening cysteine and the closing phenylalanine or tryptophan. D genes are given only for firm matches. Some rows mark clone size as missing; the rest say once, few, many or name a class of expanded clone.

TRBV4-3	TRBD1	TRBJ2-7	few	CASSQDIRTGLEQYF	TGCGCCAGCAGCCAAGATATTCGGACAGGCCTAGAGCAGTACTTC
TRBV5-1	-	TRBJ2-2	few	CASSPERMRGGDTGELFF	TGCGCCAGCAGCCCAGAGAGGATGCGAGGGGGGGACACCGGGGAGCTGTTTTTT
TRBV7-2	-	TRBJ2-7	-	CASSPRGGVYEQYF	TGTGCCAGCAGCCCCCGAGGGGGGGTCTACGAGCAGTACTTC
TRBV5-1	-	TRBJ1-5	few	CASSLDSLSNQPQHF	TGCGCCAGCAGCTTGGATAGCCTTAGCAATCAGCCCCAGCATTTT
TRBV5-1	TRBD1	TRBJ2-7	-	CASSSQAGQGRYEQYF	TGCGCCAGCAGCAGCCAAGCGGGACAGGGAAGATACGAGCAGTACTTC
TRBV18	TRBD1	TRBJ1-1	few	CASSPRTGTKTEAFF	TGTGCCAGCTCCCCCCGGACAGGGACGAAGACTGAAGCTTTCTTT
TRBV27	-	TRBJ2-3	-	CASSFLAGIGGRTDTQYF	TGTGCCAGCAGTTTCCTCGCGGGGATTGGAGGGAGAACAGATACGCAGTATTTT
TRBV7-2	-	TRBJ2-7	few	CASSRSRGLGSYEQYF	TGTGCCAGCAGCCGATCCCGGGGACTGGGCTCCTACGAGCAGTACTTC
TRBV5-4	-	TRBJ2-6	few	CASSRTTQGGANVLTF	TGTGCCAGCAGCCGGACAACCCAAGGAGGGGCCAACGTCCTGACTTTC
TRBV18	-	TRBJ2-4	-	CASSKDYSGQNIQYF	TGTGCCAGCTCAAAGGACTACTCTGGCCAAAACATTCAGTACTTC
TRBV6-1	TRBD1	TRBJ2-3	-	CASTPGQGTDTQYF	TGTGCCAGCACCCCGGGACAGGGCACAGATACGCAGTATTTT
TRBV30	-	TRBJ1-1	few	CAQRAGRVEAFF	TGTGCCCAGAGGGCAGGGAGGGTTGAAGCTTTCTTT
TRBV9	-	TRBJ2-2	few	CASSVVGVGNTGELFF	TGTGCCAGCAGCGTAGTAGGGGTTGGGAACACCGGGGAGCTGTTTTTT
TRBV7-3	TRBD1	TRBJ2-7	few	CASSLGTGTSEQYF	TGTGCCAGCAGCTTAGGGACAGGGACTTCCGAGCAGTACTTC
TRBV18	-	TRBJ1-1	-	CASSPSGNTEAFF	TGTGCCAGCTCACCCTCCGGGAACACTGAAGCTTTCTTT
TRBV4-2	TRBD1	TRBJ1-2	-	CASSQDSGQPNYGYTF	TGTGCCAGCAGCCAAGACTCGGGACAGCCTAACTATGGCTACACCTTC
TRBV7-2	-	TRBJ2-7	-	CASSFASGLPLLEQYF	TGTGCCAGCAGCTTTGCTTCAGGACTCCCGCTCCTCGAGCAGTACTTC
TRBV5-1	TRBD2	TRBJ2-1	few	CASSTERGSYNEQFF	TGCGCCAGCAGCACCGAGCGGGGGTCCTACAATGAGCAGTTCTTC
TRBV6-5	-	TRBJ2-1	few	CASSSLSRRSYNEQFF	TGTGCCAGCAGTTCCCTCTCGCGGCGCTCCTACAATGAGCAGTTCTTC
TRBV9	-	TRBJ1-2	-	CASSARTDYYGYTF	TGTGCCAGCAGCGCCCGGACAGACTACTATGGCTACACCTTC
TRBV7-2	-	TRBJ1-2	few	CASSFGEYGYTF	TGTGCCAGCAGCTTCGGGGAATATGGCTACACCTTC
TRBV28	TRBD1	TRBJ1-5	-	CANRDSPYSNQPQHF	TGTGCCAACCGGGACAGCCCCTATAGCAATCAGCCCCAGCATTTT
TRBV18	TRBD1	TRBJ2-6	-	CASSRSRTGISSSMGANVLTF	TGTGCCAGCTCACGCTCGAGGACAGGCATTTCCTCATCTATGGGGGCCAACGTCCTGACTTTC
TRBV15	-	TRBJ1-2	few	CATSRDSGGYTF	TGTGCCACCAGCAGAGATAGTGGTGGCTACACCTTC
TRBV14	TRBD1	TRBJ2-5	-	CASSQIRDRGAQYF	TGTGCCAGCAGCCAGATACGGGACAGGGGGGCCCAGTACTTC
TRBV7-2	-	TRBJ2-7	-	CASSLGRDEQYF	TGTGCCAGCAGCTTAGGCCGGGACGAGCAGTACTTC
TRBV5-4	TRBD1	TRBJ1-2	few	CASSLTGNDYGYTF	TGTGCCAGCAGCCTGACAGGGAACGACTATGGCTACACCTTC
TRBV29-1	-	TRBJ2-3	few	CSAEAYQGDTQYF	TGCAGCGCCGAAGCATATCAGGGGGATACGCAGTATTTT
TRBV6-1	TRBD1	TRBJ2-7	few	CASTLGTAHSYEQYF	TGTGCCAGCACCCTCGGGACAGCGCACTCCTACGAGCAGTACTTC
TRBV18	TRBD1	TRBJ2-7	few	CASRPPGTGAYEQYF	TGTGCCAGCCGACCACCGGGGACAGGAGCCTACGAGCAGTACTTC
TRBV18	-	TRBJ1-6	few	CASSQGVGANNSPLHF	TGTGCCAGCTCACAGGGTGTGGGGGCGAATAATTCACCCCTCCACTTT
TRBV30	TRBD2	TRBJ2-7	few	CAWSSGTRAYEQYF	TGTGCCTGGAGTTCGGGGACTAGGGCCTACGAGCAGTACTTC
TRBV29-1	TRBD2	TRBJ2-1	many	CSGTPSGTYNEQFF	TGCAGCGGGACACCTAGCGGAACCTACAATGAGCAGTTCTTC
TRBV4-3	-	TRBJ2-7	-	CASSQTNTGSYEQYF	TGCGCCAGCAGCCAAACAAATACAGGGAGCTACGAGCAGTACTTC
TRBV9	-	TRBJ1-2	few	CASGGTGYGYTF	TGTGCCAGCGGAGGGACGGGCTATGGCTACACCTTC
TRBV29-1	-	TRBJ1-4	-	CSVESGRGGDGKLFF	TGCAGCGTTGAGTCCGGTCGGGGGGGGGATGGAAAACTGTTTTTT
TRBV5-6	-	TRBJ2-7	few	CASSPGPPGEQYF	TGTGCCAGCAGCCCAGGGCCCCCTGGGGAGCAGTACTTC
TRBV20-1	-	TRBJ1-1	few	CTTVRNTEAFF	TGCACCACAGTTAGGAACACTGAAGCTTTCTTT
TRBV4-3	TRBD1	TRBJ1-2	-	CASSQPGQAVGYTF	TGCGCCAGCAGCCAACCGGGACAGGCTGTTGGCTACACCTTC
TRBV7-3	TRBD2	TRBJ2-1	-	CASSPTGTSGEQFF	TGTGCCAGCAGCCCGACCGGGACTAGCGGGGAGCAGTTCTTC
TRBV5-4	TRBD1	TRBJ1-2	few	CASSKGQGNYGYTF	TGTGCCAGCAGCAAAGGACAGGGAAACTATGGCTACACCTTC
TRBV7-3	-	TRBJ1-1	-	CASSLGPGWTEAFF	TGTGCCAGCAGCTTAGGTCCGGGTTGGACTGAAGCTTTCTTT
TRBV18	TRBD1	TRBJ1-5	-	CASSPGTGGTQPQHF	TGTGCCAGCTCACCGGGGACAGGGGGTACTCAGCCCCAGCATTTT
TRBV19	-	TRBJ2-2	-	CASRGQGNTGELFF	TGTGCCAGTAGGGGACAAGGGAACACCGGGGAGCTGTTTTTT
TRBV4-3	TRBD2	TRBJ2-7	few	CASSQGGTSGSYEQYF	TGCGCCAGCAGCCAAGGCGGGACTAGCGGGAGCTACGAGCAGTACTTC
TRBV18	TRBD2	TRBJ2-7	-	CASSPRGLAGGSRRDEQYF	TGTGCCAGCTCCCCCAGAGGGCTAGCGGGGGGTTCGCGTCGGGACGAGCAGTACTTC
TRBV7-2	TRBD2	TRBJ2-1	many	CASSLTGTSGPYNEQFF	TGTGCCAGCAGCCTCACCGGGACTAGCGGACCCTACAATGAGCAGTTCTTC
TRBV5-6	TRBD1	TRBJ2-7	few	CASSQGAYEQYF	TGTGCCAGCAGCCAGGGGGCATACGAGCAGTACTTC
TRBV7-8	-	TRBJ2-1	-	CASSFLPGEYREQFF	TGTGCCAGCAGCTTTCTACCAGGGGAATATCGTGAGCAGTTCTTC
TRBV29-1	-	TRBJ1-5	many	CSVVRGPNQPQHF	TGCAGCGTCGTCAGGGGACCGAATCAGCCCCAGCATTTT
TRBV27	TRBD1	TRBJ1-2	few	CASSSLDRFYGYTF	TGTGCCAGCAGTTCACTGGACAGGTTCTATGGCTACACCTTC
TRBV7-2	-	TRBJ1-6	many	CASSLDGYNSPLHF	TGTGCCAGCAGCTTAGACGGGTATAATTCACCCCTCCACTTT
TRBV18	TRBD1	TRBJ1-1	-	CASSLGTDAAFF	TGTGCCAGCTCACTCGGGACAGACGCGGCTTTCTTT
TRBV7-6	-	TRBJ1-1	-	CASSSTRNTEAFF	TGTGCCAGCAGCTCGACACGAAACACTGAAGCTTTCTTT
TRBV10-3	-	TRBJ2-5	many	CAISERASREETQYF	TGTGCCATCAGTGAGAGAGCTAGTCGGGAAGAGACCCAGTACTTC
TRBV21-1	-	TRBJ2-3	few	CASSKVRLASTDTQYF	TGTGCCAGCAGCAAAGTTAGACTAGCTAGCACAGATACGCAGTATTTT
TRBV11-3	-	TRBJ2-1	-	CASSLDQGGSSSYNEQFF	TGTGCCAGCAGCTTAGATCAGGGAGGCTCAAGCTCCTACAATGAGCAGTTCTTC
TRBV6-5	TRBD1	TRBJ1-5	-	CASSSQTGAGDQPQHF	TGTGCCAGCAGTTCCCAGACAGGGGCTGGCGATCAGCCCCAGCATTTT
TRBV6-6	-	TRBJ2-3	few	CASNPPGSSTDTQYF	TGTGCCAGCAATCCCCCTGGCAGTTCCACAGATACGCAGTATTTT